The 30 T cell receptor beta chains below were found in one sample sequenced in a study of blood T cell repertoires in COVID-19. Here immunoSEQ multiplex PCR was the method, and the copy in TCRdb shows in-frame clones only, minus some. Counted here are approximately 250,000 clones, roughly 80% occurring once; the ten biggest clones make up under 5.5%. Material: peripheral blood. The receptors shown here come from a man aged 60 to 69 who had recovered from COVID-19.

The V call is TRBV7-8, the J call TRBJ1-2, with 8 nucleotides matching TRBD1. Germline CDR1 is SGHVS and CDR2 is FQNEAQ. The CDR3 length is 15 residues. J lost 4 bases, V lost 1 base, and 5 bases had no gene match. The CDR3: CASSLGAGTGYGYTF. The CDR3 DNA sequence: TGTGCCAGCAGCTTAGGGGCCGGGACAGGCTATGGCTACACCTTC.

The rearrangement uses TRBV7-6 and TRBJ1-5; D is uncertain. V lost 1 base and J 0 bases, leaving 7 bases between the germline ends. The CDR3 contains 15 residues. Germline V gene sequence: CDR1 SGHVS, CDR2 FNYEAQ. This CDR3 is CASSLDSYSNQPQHF. In DNA, the CDR3 is TGTGCCAGCAGCTTAGACAGCTATAGCAATCAGCCCCAGCATTTT.

The rearrangement uses TRBV18 and TRBJ1-5, with 9 positions matching TRBD1. The CDR3 is made up of 14 amino acids. Germline V lookup: CDR1 KGHSH, CDR2 LQKENI. Trimming cost V 3 bases and J 7 bases; bases outside gene matches: 4. CDR3 DNA: TGTGCCAGCTCACCCGTGGGACAGGGCCAGCCCCAGCATTTT. Its protein is CASSPVGQGQPQHF.

This chain links TRBV5-1 with TRBJ2-3; 9 nucleotides agree with TRBD2. With 4 bases clipped from V and 0 bases from J, the junction kept 15 bases outside the gene matches. CDR1 and CDR2 (germline): SGHRS, YFSETQ. This CDR3 is 19 amino acids long. The CDR3 loop is CASSPWATSGTTSTDTQYF. Here the CDR3 DNA reads TGCGCCAGCAGCCCGTGGGCGACTAGCGGCACGACTAGCACAGATACGCAGTATTTT. The variable domain in full, completed from reference TRBV5-1 and TRBJ2-3, reads KAGVTQTPRYLIKTRGQQVTLSCSPISGHRSVSWYQQTPGQGLQFLFEYFSETQRNKGNFPGRFSGRQFSNSRSEMNVSTLELGDSALYLCASSPWATSGTTSTDTQYFGPGTRLTVL.

The V gene is TRBV19, the J gene TRBJ2-1; no clear D gene. CDR1 is LNHDA, CDR2 SQIVND, per germline (reference sequence). Trimming removed 4 bases from V and 5 bases from J, with 3 bases in between. This CDR3 region has 11 residues. The CDR3 DNA is TGTGCCAGTAGTACAAACAATGAGCAGTTCTTC. This translates into CASSTNNEQFF.

The chain couples TRBV7-8 to TRBJ2-5; 8 bases are a match to TRBD1. This CDR3 comprises 15 residues. With 5 bases clipped from V and 7 bases from J, the junction kept 12 bases outside the gene matches. In germline, CDR1 is SGHVS, CDR2 FQNEAQ. CDR3 sequence reads: CASSPPKQGDGTQYF. CDR3 DNA sequence: TGTGCCAGCAGCCCCCCCAAACAGGGGGACGGGACCCAGTACTTC.

About this clone: This sample includes further DNA sequences coding for the same CDR3. This rearrangement joins TRBV5-1 to TRBJ2-1; 8 nucleotides line up with TRBD2. V lost 0 bases to trimming and J lost 10 bases; unmatched junction nucleotides: 3. CDR1 is SGHRS and CDR2 is YFSETQ in the germline V gene. The CDR3 sequence is 13 residues long. CDR3 DNA: TGCGCCAGCAGCTTGGCCGTAGCGGGAGAGCAGTTCTTC. Translating it yields CASSLAVAGEQFF.

There are a few counts of this clone. The chain links TRBV7-8 to TRBJ2-6; D is undetermined. The CDR3 loop spans 16 amino acids. V dropped 5 bases and J dropped 0 bases, with 11 bases sitting between them. Looked up from germline, CDR1 is SGHVS and CDR2 is FQNEAQ. CDR3 region: CASSGEAFSGANVLTF. In DNA, the CDR3 is TGTGCCAGCAGCGGCGAGGCCTTCTCTGGGGCCAACGTCCTGACTTTC.

As concerns this clone: The junction shows a germline mismatch at one end, possibly a read error. The gene calls are TRBV7-7 and TRBJ2-3; 12 nucleotides agree with TRBD2. The CDR3 extends over 15 amino acids. The germline V gene has CDR1 SSHAT and CDR2 FNYEAQ (reference sequence). For the CDR3, the DNA is TGTGCTAGCAGCTCCGGACTAGCGGGGATTGATACGCAGTATTTT. Translated: CASSSGLAGIDTQYF.

The chain uses TRBV6-6 and TRBJ2-7; 10 nucleotides match TRBD1. V shed 4 bases, J shed 3 bases, and the junction held 6 bases outside the gene matches. Germline V CDR1 and CDR2: MNHNY, SVGAGI (reference sequence). The CDR3 loop spans 15 amino acids. CDR3 nucleotide sequence: TGTGCCAGCAGTTCCCCAGGACAGGGGGTCTACGAGCAGTACTTC. Amino acid sequence: CASSSPGQGVYEQYF.

This chain links TRBV27 with TRBJ2-3, with D perhaps TRBD2 (5 bases). V lost 3 bases, J lost 6 bases, and 16 bases lay in between. This CDR3 contains 15 residues. Germline assignment: CDR1 MNHEY and CDR2 SMNVEV (reference sequence). The CDR3 region has the DNA TGTGCCAGCAGTTTCGGCGGGCGGCTGGGGGATACGCAGTATTTT. This gives the protein CASSFGGRLGDTQYF.

The J gene is TRBJ1-2, the V gene TRBV30; D is unclear. CDR1 GTSNPN and CDR2 SVGIG come from the germline V gene (reference sequence). This CDR3 region has 11 residues. The CDR3 DNA reads as TGTGTCGTCTCCCGTGACTATGGCTACACCTTC. Translated, it gives CVVSRDYGYTF.

This clone was counted once. The CDR3 region is CASSRAGTGGTEAFF. The CDR3, as DNA: TGTGCCAGCAGCAGAGCCGGGACAGGGGGCACTGAAGCTTTCTTT. The chain carries TRBV5-8 and TRBJ1-1, with 11 bases matching TRBD1. CDR1 is SGHTS and CDR2 is YDEGEE in the germline V gene. The junction had 6 bases not matched to a gene; V was cut back by 4 bases and J by 4 bases. The CDR3 is 15 residues long.

The rearrangement uses TRBV2 and TRBJ1-6; 7 positions agree with TRBD1. J lost 7 bases, V lost 6 bases, and 15 bases had no gene match. There are 17 residues in the CDR3. Germline V CDR1 and CDR2: SNHLY, FYNNEI. The CDR3 protein is CASRAFPGQQLNSPLHF. The CDR3 DNA follows: TGTGCCAGCAGGGCGTTCCCGGGACAGCAGCTCAATTCACCCCTCCACTTT.

The V and J genes are TRBV4-2 and TRBJ2-1; 7 bases align to TRBD2. Trimming removed 0 bases from V and 4 bases from J; junction bases left unmatched: 9. CDR1 and CDR2 from the germline V gene are LGHNA and YNFKEQ. The CDR3 extends over 17 amino acids. CDR3 sequence: CASSQEGRGGGYNEQFF. Written as DNA, the CDR3 is TGTGCCAGCAGCCAAGAAGGCCGCGGCGGGGGTTACAATGAGCAGTTCTTC.

This clone was seen once. The gene calls are TRBV30 and TRBJ2-3, with D hard to call. Trimming removed 5 bases from V and 0 bases from J, with 12 bases in between. Per germline, CDR1 GTSNPN and CDR2 SVGIG (reference sequence). This CDR3 is 14 amino acids long. The CDR3 bases are TGTGCCTGGGGCAGCACGGGTAGCACAGATACGCAGTATTTT. It encodes CAWGSTGSTDTQYF. Filled out from reference TRBV30 and TRBJ2-3, the complete variable domain reads SQTIHQWPATLVQPVGSPLSLECTVEGTSNPNLYWYRQAAGRGLQLLFYSVGIGQISSEVPQNLSASRPQDRQFILSSKKLLLSDSGFYLCAWGSTGSTDTQYFGPGTRLTVL.

V is TRBV18 and J is TRBJ2-5; D is unclear. The germline V gene encodes CDR1 KGHSH and CDR2 LQKENI. The CDR3 totals 11 residues. With 4 bases removed from V and 3 bases from J, the gap between germline ends came to 3 bases. The CDR3 nucleotides are TGTGCCAGCTCACTAGAAGAGACCCAGTACTTC. Amino acid sequence: CASSLEETQYF.

The V call is TRBV27, the J call TRBJ1-1; D unclear. The CDR3 loop spans 14 amino acids. V lost 4 bases, J lost 4 bases, and 13 bases lay in between. Germline V lookup: CDR1 MNHEY, CDR2 SMNVEV (reference sequence). CDR3 DNA: TGTGCCAGCAGTTCCACCGGGATCCGCACTGAAGCTTTCTTT. Translated: CASSSTGIRTEAFF.

The chain combines TRBV18 with TRBJ2-2, with 14 bases aligning to TRBD2. Germline CDR1 reads KGHSH; CDR2 reads LQKENI. The V gene end was trimmed by 3 bases and the J gene end by 5 bases; junction bases not matched to a gene: 5. This CDR3 comprises 17 residues. The CDR3 nucleotides read TGTGCCAGCTCACCTCCGGGACTAGCGGGAGTTACCGGGGAGCTGTTTTTT. As protein: CASSPPGLAGVTGELFF.

J is TRBJ2-3 and V is TRBV5-4; 8 positions match TRBD2. This CDR3 region has 13 residues. Germline V gives CDR1 SGHNT, CDR2 YYREEE (reference sequence). Losses at the gene ends were 7 bases for V and 4 bases for J; bases not matched to a gene: 5. This CDR3 reads CASQREISDTQYF. The CDR3 bases are TGTGCCAGCCAGCGGGAGATCTCAGATACGCAGTATTTT.

The chain recombines TRBV19 with TRBJ1-3, with TRBD1 as a possible D gene (5 bases). From germline, CDR1 is LNHDA and CDR2 SQIVND (reference sequence). The length of the CDR3 is 14 residues. Between the trimmed V and J ends, which lost 7 bases and 0 bases, there was a span of 10 bases. The CDR3 protein is CASIRDSSGNTIYF. The CDR3 bases are TGTGCCAGTATCAGAGACAGCTCTGGAAACACCATATATTTT.

This rearrangement joins TRBV18 to TRBJ2-1; 11 bases fit TRBD1. After removal of 6 bases from V and 8 bases from J, the junction contained 9 bases not matched to a gene. There are 15 residues in the CDR3. CDR1 is KGHSH, CDR2 LQKENI, per germline. Here the CDR3 reads CASSVGPGQGDEQFF. CDR3 bases: TGTGCCAGCTCCGTGGGCCCGGGACAGGGGGATGAGCAGTTCTTC.

The J gene is TRBJ2-1, the V gene TRBV19, with 10 positions matching TRBD2. After removal of 7 bases from V and 0 bases from J, the junction contained 15 bases not matched to a gene. This CDR3 spans 19 amino acids. Germline loops: CDR1 LNHDA, CDR2 SQIVND (reference sequence). CDR3 region: CASNRATSGFLASYNEQFF. CDR3 nucleotide sequence: TGTGCCAGTAACAGGGCGACTAGCGGGTTTCTCGCCTCCTACAATGAGCAGTTCTTC.

This sequence joins TRBV6-5 and TRBJ1-1; tentatively, D is TRBD1 (6 bases). The CDR3 length is 13 residues. The germline V gene has CDR1 MNHEY and CDR2 SVGAGI. V was pared by 8 bases and J by 0 bases, with 10 bases between. The CDR3 DNA reads as TGTGCCAGCGAGCGACAGGTGAACACTGAAGCTTTCTTT. This codes for CASERQVNTEAFF.

The genes are TRBV18 and TRBJ2-5; weak D call: TRBD2 (6 bases). CDR3 length: 13 amino acids. Germline values: CDR1 KGHSH, CDR2 LQKENI. V was shortened by 4 bases and J by 4 bases, with 10 bases between the two germline ends. The CDR3 loop reads CASSLKAGETQYF. CDR3 bases: TGTGCCAGCTCACTAAAAGCGGGAGAGACCCAGTACTTC.

V usage is TRBV6-5 and J usage is TRBJ1-2, with 7 bases fitting TRBD1. The length of the CDR3 is 14 residues. CDR1 and CDR2 from the germline V gene are MNHEY and SVGAGI. Germline trimming cut 4 bases from V and 5 bases from J; bases unmatched to any gene: 7. The CDR3 loop is CASSFPPGQYGYTF. The CDR3 bases are TGTGCCAGCAGTTTCCCCCCGGGACAGTATGGCTACACCTTC.

The chain has TRBV10-2 and TRBJ2-1; 9 positions agree with TRBD2. Germline V gene sequence: CDR1 WSHSY, CDR2 SAAADI. CDR3 size: 16 residues. J gave up 3 bases and V 2 bases, and 5 bases lay outside the gene matches. The CDR3 loop is CASSERAGGLYNEQFF. CDR3 sequence (DNA): TGCGCCAGCAGTGAGCGGGCGGGAGGGCTCTACAATGAGCAGTTCTTC.

This chain connects TRBV10-2 to TRBJ2-3; 7 nucleotides align to TRBD2. Trimming at V came to 4 bases and at J to 2 bases, leaving 24 bases not matched to a gene. The germline V gene encodes CDR1 WSHSY and CDR2 SAAADI. The CDR3 has 21 residues. Written as DNA, the CDR3 is TGCGCCAGCAGTGCACCCACAGAGCTCCGGGTGGCGGGAGCGAACACAGATACGCAGTATTTT. Its translation: CASSAPTELRVAGANTDTQYF.

This clone was recorded once. The V and J genes are TRBV19 and TRBJ1-5, with 10 bases matching TRBD1. The CDR3 has 17 residues. Germline CDR1 is LNHDA and CDR2 is SQIVND (reference sequence). After removal of 6 bases from V and 0 bases from J, the junction contained 8 bases not matched to a gene. The CDR3 DNA follows: TGTGCCAGTAGGACGACAGGGGGCGGAAATAGCAATCAGCCCCAGCATTTT. It is translated as CASRTTGGGNSNQPQHF.

This clone was found a few times. The V gene is TRBV5-1, the J gene TRBJ2-1, with TRBD2 identical over 10 bases. Losses at the gene ends were 2 bases for V and 6 bases for J; bases not matched to a gene: 11. The CDR3 has 17 amino acids. Germline V CDR1 and CDR2: SGHRS, YFSETQ. The CDR3 reads CASSLNGGLARGNEQFF. CDR3 DNA: TGCGCCAGCAGCTTAAACGGGGGACTAGCGAGGGGCAATGAGCAGTTCTTC. The whole variable domain, filled in from reference TRBV5-1 and TRBJ2-1, reads KAGVTQTPRYLIKTRGQQVTLSCSPISGHRSVSWYQQTPGQGLQFLFEYFSETQRNKGNFPGRFSGRQFSNSRSEMNVSTLELGDSALYLCASSLNGGLARGNEQFFGPGTRLTVL.